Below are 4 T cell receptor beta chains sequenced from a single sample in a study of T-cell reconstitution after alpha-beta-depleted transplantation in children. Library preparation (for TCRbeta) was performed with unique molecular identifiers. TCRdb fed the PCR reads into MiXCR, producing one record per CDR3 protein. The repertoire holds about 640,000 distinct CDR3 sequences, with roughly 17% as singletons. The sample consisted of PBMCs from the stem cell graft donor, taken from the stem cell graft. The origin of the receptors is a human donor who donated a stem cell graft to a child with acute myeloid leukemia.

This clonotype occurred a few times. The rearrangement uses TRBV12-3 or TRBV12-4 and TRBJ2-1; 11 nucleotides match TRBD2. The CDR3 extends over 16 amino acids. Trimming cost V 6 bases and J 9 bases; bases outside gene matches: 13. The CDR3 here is CASSPGLAVGGSEQFF. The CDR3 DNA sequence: TGTGCCAGCAGCCCGGGACTAGCGGTGGGCGGGAGTGAGCAGTTCTTC.

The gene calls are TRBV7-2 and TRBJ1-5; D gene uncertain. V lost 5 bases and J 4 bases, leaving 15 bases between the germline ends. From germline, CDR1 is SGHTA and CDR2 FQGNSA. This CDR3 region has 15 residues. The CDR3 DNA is TGTGCCAGCAGCACCACAGCTACGAGAAATCAGCCCCAGCATTTT. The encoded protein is CASSTTATRNQPQHF.

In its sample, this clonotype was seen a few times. The CDR3, as DNA: TGTGCCAGCGCCTCAGGACAGGGGGCCAACTATGGCTACACCTTC. It yields the protein CASASGQGANYGYTF. This chain links TRBV6-1 with TRBJ1-2; 11 bases match TRBD1. Looked up from germline, CDR1 is MNHNS and CDR2 is SASEGT. V lost 8 bases, J lost 2 bases, and 7 bases stayed unmatched. The CDR3 extends over 15 amino acids.

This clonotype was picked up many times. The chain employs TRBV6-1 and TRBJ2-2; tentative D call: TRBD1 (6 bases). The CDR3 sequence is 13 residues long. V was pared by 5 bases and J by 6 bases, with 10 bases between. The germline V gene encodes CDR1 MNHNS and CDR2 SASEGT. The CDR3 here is CASSPRQAGELFF. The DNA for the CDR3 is TGTGCCAGCAGTCCCCGACAGGCCGGGGAGCTGTTTTTT.